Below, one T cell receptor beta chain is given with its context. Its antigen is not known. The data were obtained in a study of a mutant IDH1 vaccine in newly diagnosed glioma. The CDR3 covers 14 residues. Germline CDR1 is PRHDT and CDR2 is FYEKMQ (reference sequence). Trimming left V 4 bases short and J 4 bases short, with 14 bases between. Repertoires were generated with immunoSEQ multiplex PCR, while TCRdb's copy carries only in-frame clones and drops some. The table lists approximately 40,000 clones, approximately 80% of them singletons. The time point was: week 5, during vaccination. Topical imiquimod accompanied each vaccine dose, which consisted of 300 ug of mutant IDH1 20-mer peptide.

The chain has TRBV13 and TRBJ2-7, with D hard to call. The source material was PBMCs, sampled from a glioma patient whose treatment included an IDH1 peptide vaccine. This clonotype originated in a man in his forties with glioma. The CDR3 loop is CASSSEADGYEQYF. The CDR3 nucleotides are TGTGCCAGCAGCTCCGAAGCCGACGGTTACGAGCAGTACTTC.